This T cell receptor (beta chain) is from a study of graft-versus-host responses after intestinal transplantation. Study-level background: Anti-thymocyte globulin induction, then tacrolimus and steroids for about three years, went to all recipients.

Worth noting for this clone: Antigen: not known.

Profiling relied on immunoSEQ multiplex PCR, and the TCRdb table lists in-frame clones only, not all of them. In the table there are around 90,000 clones, over 80% of which are singletons. Study-wide points: Those patients showing graft-donor T cell macrochimerism displayed high graft-versus-host to host-versus-graft clonal ratios in allografts. The marrow of recipients harbored GvH clones, and ileum or blood showed some of them first.

J gave up 5 bases and V 1 base, and 14 bases lay outside the gene matches. CDR1 and CDR2 from the germline V gene are SEHNR and FQNEAQ (reference sequence). This CDR3 is 18 amino acids long. The sample in question was unstimulated CD8+ T cells sorted from spleen or lymph node cells, obtained before transplant. This TCR was sampled from a human donor who was the organ donor for an intestinal transplant. The genes are TRBV7-9 and TRBJ2-5, with 9 bases that match TRBD1. The CDR3 DNA reads as TGTGCCAGCAGCTTAGTGAAGGGACAGGGCTTTCGGTGGGAGACCCAGTACTTC. It specifies CASSLVKGQGFRWETQYF.